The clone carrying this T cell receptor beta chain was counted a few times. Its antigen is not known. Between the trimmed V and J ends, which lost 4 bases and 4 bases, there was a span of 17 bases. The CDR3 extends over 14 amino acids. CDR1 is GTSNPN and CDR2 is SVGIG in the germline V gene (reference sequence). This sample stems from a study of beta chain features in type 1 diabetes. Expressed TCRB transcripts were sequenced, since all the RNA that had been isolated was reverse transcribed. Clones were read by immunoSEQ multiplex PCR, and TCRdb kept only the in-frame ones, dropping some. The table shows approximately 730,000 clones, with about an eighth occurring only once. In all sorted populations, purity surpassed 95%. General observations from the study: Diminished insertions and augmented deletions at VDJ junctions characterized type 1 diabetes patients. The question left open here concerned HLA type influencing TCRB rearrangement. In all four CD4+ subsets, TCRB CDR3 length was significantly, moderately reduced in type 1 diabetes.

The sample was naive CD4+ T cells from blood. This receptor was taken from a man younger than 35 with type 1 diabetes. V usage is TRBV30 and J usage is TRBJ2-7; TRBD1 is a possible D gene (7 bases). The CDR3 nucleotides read TGTGCCTGGAACCCCGGAGGGACAGCTTACGAGCAGTACTTC. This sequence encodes CAWNPGGTAYEQYF.